These 8 T cell receptor beta chains share one sample of origin, sequenced in a study of T cells in Graves' hyperthyroidism and ophthalmopathy. RNA transcripts were the template for amplifying TCR beta CDR3 regions. The HTBI set primed first-round TCR CDR3 RT-PCR. MiXCR was run by TCRdb on the multiplex PCR reads, yielding one entry per CDR3 protein. Altogether around 700,000 distinct CDR3 sequences are present, just over 35% being singletons, with the ten largest covering roughly 31%. The sequenced sample was blood. All receptors come from a woman aged 40 to 50 with Graves' hyperthyroidism.

This clonotype came up a few times. The CDR3 nucleotides are TGCAGCGTTAAGACTGAGCTAGCCAAAAACATTCAGTACTTC. Translating it yields CSVKTELAKNIQYF. V gene TRBV29-1 combines with J gene TRBJ2-4; D remains unclear. CDR1 SQVTM and CDR2 ANQGSEA come from the germline V gene. The CDR3 has 14 amino acids. Trimming pared 5 bases from V and 0 bases from J, leaving 11 bases between.

This clonotype was picked up many times. V gene TRBV7-2 combines with J gene TRBJ2-5, with D tentatively TRBD2 (5 bases). The CDR3 is 14 residues long. CDR1 is SGHTA and CDR2 is FQGNSA in the germline V gene. The germline V and J ends were trimmed by 6 bases and 5 bases, with 16 bases remaining between them. CDR3: CASRVRQEAETQYF. Here the CDR3 DNA reads TGTGCCAGCAGGGTCCGTCAGGAGGCGGAGACCCAGTACTTC. Complete variable domain (other parts from reference TRBV7-2 and TRBJ2-5): GAGVSQSPSNKVTEKGKDVELRCDPISGHTALYWYRQSLGQGLEFLIYFQGNSAPDKSGLPSDRFSAERTGGSVSTLTIQRTQQEDSAVYLCASRVRQEAETQYFGPGTRLLVL.

The V gene is TRBV2, the J gene TRBJ1-2, with D perhaps TRBD1 (5 bases). Deletions cut 7 bases from V and 4 bases from J, with 19 bases between. This CDR3 has 15 residues. Germline V gives CDR1 SNHLY, CDR2 FYNNEI. The CDR3 DNA reads TGTGCCAGCATGATTTTGACAGATTTTTTCTATGGCTACACCTTC. Translation: CASMILTDFFYGYTF.

This clonotype was seen a handful of times. The chain has TRBV19 and TRBJ1-2; tentative D call: TRBD1 (6 bases). CDR1 and CDR2 (germline): LNHDA, SQIVND (reference sequence). There are 11 residues in the CDR3. V was clipped by 9 bases and J by 6 bases, with 11 bases between them. CDR3 DNA sequence: TGTGCCAGCCATACAGGGCATGGCTACACCTTC. As protein: CASHTGHGYTF.

This clonotype was seen a handful of times. The J gene is TRBJ2-7, the V gene TRBV24-1; a weak D match, TRBD2 (7 bases). The V gene lost 11 bases and the J gene lost 3 bases, with 22 bases spanning the gap. Germline V gives CDR1 KGHDR, CDR2 SFDVKD. This CDR3 contains 15 residues. This CDR3 reads CASRVRGRGVYEQYF. In DNA form, the CDR3 reads TGTGCCAGCAGAGTACGGGGGAGGGGGGTCTACGAGCAGTACTTC.

V is TRBV29-1 and J is TRBJ2-5; the match to TRBD1 covers 7 bases. The junction had 1 base not matched to a gene; V was cut back by 4 bases and J by 5 bases. The CDR3 consists of 11 residues. CDR1 is SQVTM, CDR2 ANQGSEA, per germline. The CDR3 is CSVGGQETQYF. DNA for the CDR3: TGCAGCGTTGGGGGACAGGAGACCCAGTACTTC.

As to this clonotype: This may come from a read error, since a much larger clone is one base off. J is TRBJ1-3 and V is TRBV7-3; TRBD1 is a possible D gene (6 bases). Per the germline V gene, CDR1 is SGHTA and CDR2 is FQGTGA. CDR3 size: 13 residues. The CDR3 DNA reads TGTGCCAGCCCGGGGGGCTCTGGAGACACCATATATTTT. This translates into CASPGGSGDTIYF.

This clonotype was found many times. V gene TRBV20-1 combines with J gene TRBJ1-4; TRBD1 might be the D (5 bases). Trimming pared 4 bases from V and 10 bases from J, leaving 13 bases between. This CDR3 region has 12 residues. Germline V gives CDR1 DFQATT, CDR2 SNEGSKA (reference sequence). DNA for the CDR3: TGCAGTGCTACTCCCGGTGGGGGAAAACTGTTTTTT. Residues: CSATPGGGKLFF.